Following are 30 T cell receptor beta chains from one sample sequenced in a study of regulatory T cells in long-lasting Graves disease. Investigators prepared the TCR beta libraries by applying iRepertoire HTBI primers and Arm-PCR of CDR3 regions. TCRdb re-called the multiplex PCR reads through MiXCR, storing one row per CDR3 protein. The profile shows 350,000 to 550,000 distinct CDR3 sequences, approximately 15% of them singletons. The time point denotes: newly diagnosed GD, antithyroid drugs for less than 3 months. The TCR library was made from RNA that had been extracted from PBMCs in TRIzol. These data were likewise used in another study, on T cells in Graves' hyperthyroidism and ophthalmopathy.

Sequenced material: peripheral blood mononuclear cells (PBMCs), taken at new diagnosis, from a patient treated with antithyroid drugs. Source of these receptors: a woman aged 30 to 39 with Graves disease.

There are a few counts of this clonotype. CDR3 residues: CASSQVSGLARDTQYF. The CDR3 DNA reads as TGTGCCAGCAGCCAAGTGTCAGGACTAGCACGGGATACGCAGTATTTT. The chain has TRBV14 and TRBJ2-3; TRBD2 agrees at 8 bases. Germline trimming cut 1 base from V and 6 bases from J; bases unmatched to any gene: 9. This CDR3 contains 16 residues. Germline V lookup: CDR1 SGHDN, CDR2 FVKESK.

This clonotype was picked up many times. This chain joins TRBV20-1 and TRBJ2-3; the D is unclear. The CDR3 is 14 residues long. Germline V gene sequence: CDR1 DFQATT, CDR2 SNEGSKA (reference sequence). The V and J ends lost 1 base and 0 bases respectively, with 8 bases between them. In DNA form, the CDR3 reads TGCAGTGCTAGAGCCCTCACTAGCACAGATACGCAGTATTTT. As protein: CSARALTSTDTQYF.

This clonotype was found many times. This sequence joins TRBV20-1 and TRBJ2-7, with 11 bases aligning to TRBD2. Germline trimming cut 0 bases from V and 4 bases from J; bases unmatched to any gene: 5. The CDR3 has 15 residues. The germline CDR1 and CDR2 sequences are DFQATT and SNEGSKA (reference sequence). The DNA of the CDR3 is TGCAGTGCTAGAGATTCGGGGACTAGCGGATACGAGCAGTACTTC. This encodes CSARDSGTSGYEQYF.

This clonotype turned up a few times. The chain has TRBV20-1 and TRBJ1-3; D perhaps matches TRBD1 (6 bases). This CDR3 is built from 14 residues. V was clipped by 6 bases and J by 0 bases, with 12 bases between them. CDR1 and CDR2 (germline): DFQATT, SNEGSKA (reference sequence). CDR3 amino acids: CSATQGSSGNTIYF. The CDR3 nucleotides read TGCAGTGCGACACAGGGCTCCTCTGGAAACACCATATATTTT.

This clonotype showed up many times. The CDR3 sequence: CSAGWGGGAEQYF. CDR3 DNA: TGCAGTGCCGGTTGGGGTGGTGGGGCCGAGCAGTACTTC. This chain uses TRBV20-1 with TRBJ2-7, with D possibly matching TRBD1 (5 bases). Germline CDR1 is DFQATT and CDR2 is SNEGSKA (reference sequence). The V end was cut by 6 bases, the J end by 6 bases, with 18 bases between. The CDR3 is made up of 13 amino acids.

This clonotype was seen a handful of times. The chain couples TRBV4-1 to TRBJ2-1; TRBD2 aligns across 9 bases. The CDR3 extends over 14 amino acids. The ends lost 11 bases at V and 7 bases at J; junction bases unmatched: 12. Germline CDR1 is MGHRA and CDR2 is YSYEKL. In DNA, the CDR3 is TGCGCCGCAATTAGCGGGAGCGGTTTGAATGAGCAGTTCTTC. It is translated as CAAISGSGLNEQFF.

This clonotype was detected a few times. This chain connects TRBV12-3 or TRBV12-4 to TRBJ2-2; D is unclear. The CDR3 is made up of 14 amino acids. V dropped 5 bases and J dropped 6 bases, with 13 bases sitting between them. CDR3 region: CASSPSSIAGELFF. The DNA for the CDR3 is TGTGCCAGCAGTCCCAGTAGTATTGCCGGGGAGCTGTTTTTT.

In this sample, this clonotype turned up a few times. An end of the junction does not agree with germline; a read error may underlie this. The V gene is TRBV27, the J gene TRBJ1-4; 8 bases agree with TRBD1. CDR3 length: 15 amino acids. Per the germline V gene, CDR1 is MNHEY and CDR2 is SMNVEV (reference sequence). CDR3 sequence (DNA): TGTGCCAGCAGTCCAGGGACAGGTTATAATGAAAAACTGTCTTTT. Translating gives CASSPGTGYNEKLSF.

This clonotype turned up a few times. The rearrangement joins TRBV7-9 to TRBJ2-1, with 11 bases lining up with TRBD2. J was trimmed by 6 bases and V by 1 base; bases with no gene match: 11. This CDR3 comprises 18 residues. Germline-derived CDR1 and CDR2 are SEHNR and FQNEAQ (reference sequence). The CDR3 reads CASSLVRISGRAGNEQFF. CDR3 nucleotide sequence: TGTGCCAGCAGCTTAGTCAGGATTAGCGGGAGGGCCGGCAATGAGCAGTTCTTC.

There are a few counts of this clonotype. The CDR3 reads CATRGTGPTGELFF. The CDR3 DNA reads as TGTGCCACCAGGGGGACAGGGCCCACCGGGGAGCTGTTTTTT. The chain uses TRBV7-9 and TRBJ2-2; 9 positions match TRBD1. V gave up 10 bases and J gave up 4 bases; unmatched junction bases: 7. CDR1 and CDR2 from the germline V gene are SEHNR and FQNEAQ (reference sequence). The CDR3 has 14 amino acids.

Turning to this clonotype: Given a much more abundant clone one base away, this may be a read error. The V and J genes are TRBV3-1 and TRBJ2-1; tentative D call: TRBD1 (6 bases). The germline gives CDR1 LGHDT, CDR2 YNNKEL (reference sequence). This CDR3 has 15 amino acids. The CDR3 protein is CASSQGAGAYSEQFF. As DNA, the CDR3 is TGTGCCAGCAGCCAAGGGGCAGGGGCCTACAGTGAGCAGTTCTTC.

The V call is TRBV6-2 or TRBV6-3, the J call TRBJ1-2; 8 nucleotides line up with TRBD1. Germline CDR1 MNHEY, CDR2 SVGEGT. V dropped 5 bases and J dropped 4; count of bases not matched to a gene: 6. This CDR3 has 14 amino acids. The CDR3, as DNA: TGTGCCAGCAGTGGGACTACAGGGGGCTATGGCTACACCTTC. Its translation is CASSGTTGGYGYTF.

The chain is built from TRBV29-1 and TRBJ2-1; 7 bases fit TRBD2. Trimming removed 5 bases from V and 8 bases from J; junction bases left unmatched: 15. There are 15 residues in the CDR3. CDR1 is SQVTM and CDR2 is ANQGSEA in the germline V gene. CDR3 sequence: CSVYTGLSEQDEQFF. In DNA, the CDR3 is TGCAGCGTTTACACGGGACTATCCGAACAAGATGAGCAGTTCTTC.

This clonotype was seen at least ten times. This chain connects TRBV11-2 to TRBJ2-3; D is possibly TRBD2 (6 bases). Trimming stripped 3 bases from V and 5 bases from J, with 18 bases between. This CDR3 is 16 amino acids long. The germline V gene has CDR1 SGHAT and CDR2 FQNNGV. CDR3 in amino acids: CASSFSLAHRGDTQYF. The DNA for the CDR3 is TGTGCCAGCAGCTTTTCACTAGCTCATCGTGGAGATACGCAGTATTTT. Filled out from reference TRBV11-2 and TRBJ2-3, the complete variable domain reads EAGVAQSPRYKIIEKRQSVAFWCNPISGHATLYWYQQILGQGPKLLIQFQNNGVVDDSQLPKDRFSAERLKGVDSTLKIQPAKLEDSAVYLCASSFSLAHRGDTQYFGPGTRLTVL.

This clonotype came up many times. In nucleotides, the CDR3 is TGTGCCAGCACCCTACTAGCGGGGGACACAGATACGCAGTATTTT. Its protein product is CASTLLAGDTDTQYF. The chain recombines TRBV28 with TRBJ2-3; TRBD2 aligns across 11 bases. V shed 7 bases and J 2 bases; nucleotides not matched to a gene: 5. CDR3 size: 15 residues. Germline values: CDR1 MDHEN, CDR2 SYDVKM.

This clonotype has a count of ten or more. This chain joins TRBV6-2 or TRBV6-3 and TRBJ2-1; 9 bases line up with TRBD2. Germline values: CDR1 MNHEY, CDR2 SVGEGT. The CDR3 runs to 17 residues. Germline trimming cut 3 bases from V and 6 bases from J; bases unmatched to any gene: 12. The CDR3 sequence: CASSYGASGKVGNEQFF. The CDR3 DNA reads TGTGCCAGCAGTTATGGGGCTAGCGGGAAGGTGGGCAATGAGCAGTTCTTC.

There are many counts of this clonotype. V gene TRBV30 combines with J gene TRBJ2-2; maybe TRBD2 (5 bases). This CDR3 has 13 residues. The germline V gene has CDR1 GTSNPN and CDR2 SVGIG (reference sequence). Deletions cut 7 bases from V and 4 bases from J, with 13 bases between. This CDR3 is CASNERSTGELFF. The CDR3 DNA is TGTGCCTCAAACGAGCGGAGCACCGGGGAGCTGTTTTTT.

This clonotype was seen many times. The rearrangement uses TRBV3-1 and TRBJ2-1; the D is unclear. CDR1 and CDR2 from the germline V gene are LGHDT and YNNKEL (reference sequence). Trimming stripped 4 bases from V and 5 bases from J, with 12 bases between. This CDR3 has 14 residues. The CDR3 loop reads CASSPTAAHNEQFF. The CDR3 DNA sequence: TGTGCCAGCAGCCCAACGGCAGCGCACAATGAGCAGTTCTTC.

In regard to this clonotype: A far larger clone is only one base removed, so a read error is likely. The V call is TRBV6-1, the J call TRBJ2-6; 9 nucleotides agree with TRBD1. The CDR3 covers 19 residues. Germline loops: CDR1 MNHNS, CDR2 SASEGT. CDR3 sequence reads: CASSELGTGTNSGANVLAF. CDR3 sequence (DNA): TGTGCCAGCAGTGAACTCGGGACAGGGACCAACTCTGGGGCCAACGTCCTGGCTTTC.

V gene TRBV12-3 or TRBV12-4 combines with J gene TRBJ2-1; TRBD2 matches 7 bases. This CDR3 has 15 residues. With V trimmed by 4 bases and J by 0 bases, 3 bases remained unmatched. The CDR3 nucleotides read TGTGCCAGCAGTTCGCGGGGGATCTCCTACAATGAGCAGTTCTTC. Amino acid sequence: CASSSRGISYNEQFF.

This clonotype has ten or more counts. Compared with germline, one end of the junction differs, possibly owing to a read error. This chain uses TRBV11-2 with TRBJ2-5; D remains ambiguous. CDR1 is SGHAT and CDR2 is FQNNGV in the germline V gene. CDR3 length equals 12 residues. This chain's CDR3 is CASSLGGEPQYF. The CDR3 DNA reads TGTGCCAGCAGCTTAGGAGGAGAGCCCCAGTACTTC.

The chain couples TRBV12-3 or TRBV12-4 to TRBJ2-7; D tentatively fits TRBD1 or TRBD2 (6 bases each). The CDR3 consists of 22 residues. V gave up 1 base and J gave up 7 bases, with 38 bases separating them. The CDR3 nucleotides are TGTGCCAGCAGTTTAGGGGGGGCGGAAAAACCAAGGGCCGGGATTAGCTACGATGAGCAGTACTTC. This encodes CASSLGGAEKPRAGISYDEQYF.

This clonotype was seen repeatedly, ten times or more. This chain connects TRBV3-1 to TRBJ1-1; no firm D call. Germline assignment: CDR1 LGHDT and CDR2 YNNKEL (reference sequence). V was cut by 5 bases and J by 1 base, with 8 bases left in between. The CDR3 length is 13 residues. The CDR3: CASSALGNTEAFF. The CDR3 DNA reads TGTGCCAGCAGCGCCTTAGGGAACACTGAAGCTTTCTTT. Complete variable domain (other parts from reference TRBV3-1 and TRBJ1-1): DTAVSQTPKYLVTQMGNDKSIKCEQNLGHDTMYWYKQDSKKFLKIMFSYNNKELIINETVPNRFSPKSPDKAHLNLHINSLELGDSAVYFCASSALGNTEAFFGQGTRLTVV.

This clonotype was counted at least ten times. The genes are TRBV6-2 or TRBV6-3 and TRBJ2-1, with 12 bases matching TRBD2. Germline V gene sequence: CDR1 MNHEY, CDR2 SVGEGT. This CDR3 has 15 amino acids. V lost 3 bases and J lost 4; bases outside the gene matches: 1. In DNA form, the CDR3 reads TGTGCCAGCAGTTATCTAGCGGGAGGGTACAATGAGCAGTTCTTC. Translating it yields CASSYLAGGYNEQFF.

There are a few counts of this clonotype. A much larger clonotype is one base distant, so this may be a read error. The genes are TRBV19 and TRBJ1-5, with unresolved D. Trimming cost V 5 bases and J 5 bases, with 13 bases left between them. Germline-derived CDR1 and CDR2 are LNHDA and SQIVND (reference sequence). The CDR3 consists of 14 residues. The DNA for the CDR3 is TGTGCCAGTAGTCGAAACACTGCCCATCAGCCCCAGCATTTT. Its protein is CASSRNTAHQPQHF.

This clonotype was counted ten times or more. This sequence joins TRBV9 and TRBJ1-2; D is ambiguous. Per germline, CDR1 SGDLS and CDR2 YYNGEE. V shed 0 bases and J shed 4 bases, with 13 bases lying between them. This CDR3 contains 15 residues. CDR3 nucleotide sequence: TGTGCCAGCAGCGTAGTAGGAGGGAGCGGCTATGGCTACACCTTC. Residues: CASSVVGGSGYGYTF.

This clonotype has at least ten counts. The V call is TRBV2, the J call TRBJ2-7; 11 bases fit TRBD2. V lost 3 bases and J lost 4; bases outside the gene matches: 2. Germline-derived CDR1 and CDR2 are SNHLY and FYNNEI. This CDR3 contains 14 residues. Here the CDR3 reads CASSDPSGRYEQYF. The CDR3 DNA reads as TGTGCCAGCAGTGACCCTAGCGGGAGGTACGAGCAGTACTTC.

This clonotype was recorded a few times. The CDR3 spells CASSLSGGRTGELFF. As DNA, the CDR3 is TGTGCCAGCAGTTTATCAGGGGGTCGGACCGGGGAGCTGTTTTTT. V and J are TRBV28 and TRBJ2-2; 7 bases line up with TRBD1. Germline loops: CDR1 MDHEN, CDR2 SYDVKM. The CDR3 is made up of 15 amino acids. Trimming cost V 1 base and J 5 bases; bases outside gene matches: 4.

At least ten counts were recorded for this clonotype. CDR3 coding DNA: TGCAGTGCTCCCCTTGGGGTGGAGACCCAGTACTTC. It codes for CSAPLGVETQYF. J is TRBJ2-5 and V is TRBV20-1; D gene uncertain. CDR1 and CDR2 (germline): DFQATT, SNEGSKA (reference sequence). CDR3 length equals 12 residues. V dropped 5 bases and J dropped 5 bases, with 12 bases sitting between them.

The J gene is TRBJ1-6, the V gene TRBV30, with D perhaps matching TRBD1 (5 bases). The CDR3 is 15 residues long. Germline V lookup: CDR1 GTSNPN, CDR2 SVGIG (reference sequence). Trimming shortened V by 1 base and J by 3 bases, and 10 bases separated the two germline ends. The CDR3 DNA is TGTGCCTGGAGTGCAGGGCCGCTCTATAATTCACCCCTCCACTTT. Translated: CAWSAGPLYNSPLHF. Using reference TRBV30 and TRBJ1-6 for the parts outside the CDR3, the full variable domain is SQTIHQWPATLVQPVGSPLSLECTVEGTSNPNLYWYRQAAGRGLQLLFYSVGIGQISSEVPQNLSASRPQDRQFILSSKKLLLSDSGFYLCAWSAGPLYNSPLHFGNGTRLTVT.